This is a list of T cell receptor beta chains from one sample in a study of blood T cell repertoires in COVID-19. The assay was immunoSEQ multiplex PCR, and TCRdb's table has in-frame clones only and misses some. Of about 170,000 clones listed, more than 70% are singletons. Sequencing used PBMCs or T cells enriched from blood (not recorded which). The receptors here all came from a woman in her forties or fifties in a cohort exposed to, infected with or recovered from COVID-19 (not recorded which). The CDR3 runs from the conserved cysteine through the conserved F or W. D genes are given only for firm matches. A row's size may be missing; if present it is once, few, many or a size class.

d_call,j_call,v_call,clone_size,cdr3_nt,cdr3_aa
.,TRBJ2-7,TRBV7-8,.,TGTGCCAGCAGCTTTCGGCGGGACGATCACGAGCAGTACTTC,CASSFRRDDHEQYF
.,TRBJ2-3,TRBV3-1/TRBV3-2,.,TGTGCCAGCAGCCAGGGGGCCGCTAGCACAGATACGCAGTATTTT,CASSQGAASTDTQYF
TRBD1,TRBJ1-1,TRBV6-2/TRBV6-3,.,TGTGCCAGCAGTTACTCGTCGACAGGGCACACTGAAGCTTTCTTT,CASSYSSTGHTEAFF
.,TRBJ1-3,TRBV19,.,TGTGCCAGTAGTGCACCGACGACGAGGGACACCATATATTTT,CASSAPTTRDTIYF
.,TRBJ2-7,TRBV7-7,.,TGTGCTAGCAGCCCATTATTGGGGGCGAACGAGCAGTACTTC,CASSPLLGANEQYF
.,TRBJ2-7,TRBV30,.,TGTGCCTGGAGTGTAGGAGTGGGGCCATACGAGCAGTACTTC,CAWSVGVGPYEQYF
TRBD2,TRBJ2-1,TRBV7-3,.,TGTGCCAGCAGCTCCGTGGGGACTAGCGGGAGACATAATGAGCAGTTCTTC,CASSSVGTSGRHNEQFF
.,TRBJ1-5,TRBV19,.,TGTGCCAGTAGTATCCTTATAGGCAATCAGCCCCAGCATTTT,CASSILIGNQPQHF
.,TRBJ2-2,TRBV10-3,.,TGTGCCATCAGTGGCACAGGGTCGGACACCGGGGAGCTGTTTTTT,CAISGTGSDTGELFF
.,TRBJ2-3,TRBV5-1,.,TGCGCCAGCAGCTCCGTTGGGGGGGCCCTCACAGATACGCAGTATTTT,CASSSVGGALTDTQYF
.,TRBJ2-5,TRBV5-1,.,TGCGCCAGCAGCCACCCACAGGGTCCAGAGACCCAGTACTTC,CASSHPQGPETQYF
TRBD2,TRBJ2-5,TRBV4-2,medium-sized,TGTGCCAGCAGCCAAGATCAGGGCGGGGGAGGGGAGACCCAGTACTTC,CASSQDQGGGGETQYF
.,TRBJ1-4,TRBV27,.,TGTGCCAGCAGTTTATCGGCAGGGTATACTGAAAAACTGTTTTTT,CASSLSAGYTEKLFF
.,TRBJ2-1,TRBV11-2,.,TGTGCCAGCAGCTTGGTGGGAGGCCATGAGCAGTTCTTC,CASSLVGGHEQFF
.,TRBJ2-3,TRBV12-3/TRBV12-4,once,TGTGCCAGCAGTTACCGGGACTCCGAGGTCTTT,CASSYRDSEVF
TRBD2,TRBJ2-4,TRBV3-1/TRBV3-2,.,TGTGCCAGCAGCCAAGATACCGCGGGAGGGCTGAGAGGCAGGAACATTCAGTACTTC,CASSQDTAGGLRGRNIQYF
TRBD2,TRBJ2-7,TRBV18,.,TGTGCCAGCTCACCAGTCTCGACTAGCGGGGGGCCTGGCGAGCAGTACTTC,CASSPVSTSGGPGEQYF
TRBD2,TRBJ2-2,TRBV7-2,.,TGTGCCAGCAGTCTAGCGGGGGGAATGAACACCGGGGAGCTGTTTTTT,CASSLAGGMNTGELFF
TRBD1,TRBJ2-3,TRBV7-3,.,TGTGCCAGCAGCTCTCAGGGGGCGCACACAGATACGCAGTATTTT,CASSSQGAHTDTQYF
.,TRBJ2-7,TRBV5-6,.,TGTGCCAGCAGCCCCCTCTCCATCAGGGGCGCACATGCCTACGAGCAGTACTTC,CASSPLSIRGAHAYEQYF
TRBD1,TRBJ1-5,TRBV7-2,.,TGTGCCAGCAGTCGGACAGGGAGGGCCTATAGCAATCAGCCCCAGCATTTT,CASSRTGRAYSNQPQHF
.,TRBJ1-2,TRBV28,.,TGCGCCACGTCTCTTAGCTATGGCTACACCTTC,CATSLSYGYTF
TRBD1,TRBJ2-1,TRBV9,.,TGTGCCAGCCTCACTCAGGGGGACAGATACAATGAGCAGTTCTTC,CASLTQGDRYNEQFF
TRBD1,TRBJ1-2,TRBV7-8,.,TGTGCCAGCAGCTTAGGTGCCGCAGGGGGCCGTAGTGAAGGCTACACCTTC,CASSLGAAGGRSEGYTF
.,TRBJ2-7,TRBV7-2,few,TGTGCCAGCAGCTTATCTTGGAGCCAATCTTACGAGCAGTACTTC,CASSLSWSQSYEQYF
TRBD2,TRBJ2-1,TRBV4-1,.,TGCGCCAGCAGCCAAGGGACTAGCGGGGGCGTTTACAATGAGCAGTTCTTC,CASSQGTSGGVYNEQFF
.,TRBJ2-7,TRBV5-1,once,TGCGCCAGCAGCTTGGACGGGGTCTCCTACGAGCAGTACTTC,CASSLDGVSYEQYF
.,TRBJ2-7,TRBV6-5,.,TGTGCCAGCAGTATTAGCGGTAGGGATGGGCAGTACTTC,CASSISGRDGQYF
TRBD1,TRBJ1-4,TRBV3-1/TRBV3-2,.,TGTGCCAGCATCCCCCCCCGGGACAGGGATAATGAAAAACTGTTTTTT,CASIPPRDRDNEKLFF
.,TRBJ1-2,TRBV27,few,TGTGCCAGCAGTTTTAACAGGGAAGATGGCTACACCTTC,CASSFNREDGYTF
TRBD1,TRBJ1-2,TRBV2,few,TGTGCCAGCAGTGGGACAGGGGGTGGCTACACCTTC,CASSGTGGGYTF
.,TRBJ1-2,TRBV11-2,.,TGTGCCAGCAGCTTAGATATTAGGACAGCCTATGGCTACACCTTC,CASSLDIRTAYGYTF
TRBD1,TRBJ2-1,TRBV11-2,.,TGTGCCAGCAGCCGGGACAGATCCTTCGATGAGCAGTTCTTC,CASSRDRSFDEQFF
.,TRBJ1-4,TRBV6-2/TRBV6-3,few,TGTGCCAGCAGTTACTCGAACCGACAGACAACTAATGAAAAACTGTTTTTT,CASSYSNRQTTNEKLFF
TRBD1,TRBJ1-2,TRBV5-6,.,TGTGCCAGCAGCTACGGACAGGGGGATTACTATGGCTACACCTTC,CASSYGQGDYYGYTF
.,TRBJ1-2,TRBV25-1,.,TGTGCCAGCACCCCGGGGGGAGGAATTAACTATGGCTACACCTTC,CASTPGGGINYGYTF
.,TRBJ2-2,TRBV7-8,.,TGTGCCAGCAGACCCATTTCCGGGGGGAACACCGGGGAGCTGTTTTTT,CASRPISGGNTGELFF
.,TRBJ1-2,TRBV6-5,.,TGTGCCAGCAGTATCAAAGGGGCTCTGGATGGCTACACCTTC,CASSIKGALDGYTF
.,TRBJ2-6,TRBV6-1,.,TGTGCCAGCAGTGAAGGTGACAGGACCTCTGGGGCCAACGTCCTGACTTTC,CASSEGDRTSGANVLTF
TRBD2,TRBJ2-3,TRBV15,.,TGTGCCACCAGCAGAGGCGAGTTAGCGGGGGCCGTCACAGATACGCAGTATTTT,CATSRGELAGAVTDTQYF
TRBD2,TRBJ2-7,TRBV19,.,TGTGCCAGTAGTTTGCAGCGGGAGGGCCGTTACGAGCAGTACTTC,CASSLQREGRYEQYF
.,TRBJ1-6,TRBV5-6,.,TGTGCCAGCAGCTTGTTTGTGGGAGAAGGCGGGAATTCACCCCTCCACTTT,CASSLFVGEGGNSPLHF
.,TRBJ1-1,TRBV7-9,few,TGTGCCAGCAGCTTATCGTGGGGTCGGGGGACTGAAGCTTTCTTT,CASSLSWGRGTEAFF
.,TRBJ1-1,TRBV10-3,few,TGTGCCTCCAGGGCCAGTGGTGGCACTGAAGCTTTCTTT,CASRASGGTEAFF
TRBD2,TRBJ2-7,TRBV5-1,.,TGCGCCAGCAGCCGAGGGACTAGCGGGAGGACCTTCTACGAGCAGTACTTC,CASSRGTSGRTFYEQYF
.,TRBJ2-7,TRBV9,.,TGTGCCAGCAGCGTAGCGGGGGGCAGTACCTACGAGCAGTACTTC,CASSVAGGSTYEQYF
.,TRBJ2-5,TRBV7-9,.,TGTGCCAGCAGCTTAGGGTCAGGCCGGGAGACCCAGTACTTC,CASSLGSGRETQYF
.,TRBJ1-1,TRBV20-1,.,TGCAGTGCTAGTCAGGGGTTACTGAAACTGAACACTGAAGCTTTCTTT,CSASQGLLKLNTEAFF
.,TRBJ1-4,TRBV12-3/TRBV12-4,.,TGTGCCAGCAGTTTTAGTGGTGAAAAACTGTTTTTT,CASSFSGEKLFF
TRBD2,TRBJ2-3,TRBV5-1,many,TGCGCCAGCAGCTTGGATGGTAGCGGGGGGTCTCGGACAGATACGCAGTATTTT,CASSLDGSGGSRTDTQYF
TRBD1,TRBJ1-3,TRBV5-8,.,TGTGCCAGCAGCTTGGCGGGGCGGACAGGTTACTCTGGAAACACCATATATTTT,CASSLAGRTGYSGNTIYF
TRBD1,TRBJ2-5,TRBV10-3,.,TGTGCCATGGGGACAGGGGGTGACGAGACCCAGTACTTC,CAMGTGGDETQYF
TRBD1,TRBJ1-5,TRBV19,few,TGTGCCAGTAGTATCGACAGGGGGGTTAGTCAGCCCCAGCATTTT,CASSIDRGVSQPQHF
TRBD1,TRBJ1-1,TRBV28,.,TGTGCCAGCAGGAGCTCCGGGACAGGGGGCTTGGCTTTCTTT,CASRSSGTGGLAFF
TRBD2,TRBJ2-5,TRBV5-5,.,TGTGCCAGCAGCCAGGGACTAGCGGGGTCCACCCAAGAGACCCAGTACTTC,CASSQGLAGSTQETQYF
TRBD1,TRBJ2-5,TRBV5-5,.,TGTGCCAGCAGCTTACTGTCGTCAGGGGGAAAGGGGGCCCGAGAGACCCAGTACTTC,CASSLLSSGGKGARETQYF
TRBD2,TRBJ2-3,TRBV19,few,TGTGCCAGTAGTATGGGAAGCGGGGGGACAGATACGCAGTATTTT,CASSMGSGGTDTQYF
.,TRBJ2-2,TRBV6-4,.,TGTGCCAGCAGTGTAGCGGAGAACACCGGGGAGCTGTTTTTT,CASSVAENTGELFF
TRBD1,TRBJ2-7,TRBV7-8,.,TGTGCCAGCAGCGGGCCGGGCAGGGGGCTTGAGCAGTACTTC,CASSGPGRGLEQYF
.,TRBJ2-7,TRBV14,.,TGTGCCAGCAGCCAAGATAGCAGGGGATACTACGAGCAGTACTTC,CASSQDSRGYYEQYF